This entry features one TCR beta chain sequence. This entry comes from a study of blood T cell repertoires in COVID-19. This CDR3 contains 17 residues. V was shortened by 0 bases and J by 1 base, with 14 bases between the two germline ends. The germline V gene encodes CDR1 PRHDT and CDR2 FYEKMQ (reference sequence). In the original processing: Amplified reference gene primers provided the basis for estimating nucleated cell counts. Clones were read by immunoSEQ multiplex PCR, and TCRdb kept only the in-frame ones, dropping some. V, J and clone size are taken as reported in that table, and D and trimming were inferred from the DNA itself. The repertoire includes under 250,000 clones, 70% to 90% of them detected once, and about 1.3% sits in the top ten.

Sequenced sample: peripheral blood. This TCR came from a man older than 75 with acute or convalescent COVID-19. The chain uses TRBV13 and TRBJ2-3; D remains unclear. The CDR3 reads CASSLGFSREGTDTQYF. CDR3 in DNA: TGTGCCAGCAGCTTAGGTTTCTCCCGAGAGGGCACAGATACGCAGTATTTT.